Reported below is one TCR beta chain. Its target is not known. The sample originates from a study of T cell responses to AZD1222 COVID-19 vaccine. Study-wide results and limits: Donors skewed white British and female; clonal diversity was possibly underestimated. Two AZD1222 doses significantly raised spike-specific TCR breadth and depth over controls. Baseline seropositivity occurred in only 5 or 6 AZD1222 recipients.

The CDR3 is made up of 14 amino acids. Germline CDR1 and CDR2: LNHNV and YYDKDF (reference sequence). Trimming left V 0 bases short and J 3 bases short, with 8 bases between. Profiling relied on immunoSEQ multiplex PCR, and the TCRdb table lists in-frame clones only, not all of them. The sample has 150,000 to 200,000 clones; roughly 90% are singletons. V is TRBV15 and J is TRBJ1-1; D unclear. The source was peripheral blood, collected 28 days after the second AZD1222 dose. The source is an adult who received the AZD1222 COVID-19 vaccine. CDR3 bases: TGTGCCACCAGCAGAGATACCGGTTACACTGAAGCTTTCTTT. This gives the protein CATSRDTGYTEAFF.